The clone carrying this TCR beta chain was observed many times. These data come from a study of patients and donors after allogeneic stem cell transplantation. TCRdb processed the RT-PCR reads anew with MiXCR; each CDR3 protein has one entry. The sample records about 960,000 distinct CDR3 sequences, more than 15% being singletons. Germline V lookup: CDR1 SGHVS, CDR2 FNYEAQ. Trimming took 3 bases from V and 1 from J, leaving 15 bases between them. There are 17 residues in the CDR3. The sequence derives from a human donor who was either an allogeneic HSCT recipient or a stem cell or donor lymphocyte infusion donor (not recorded which). It is not recorded whose cells these are; they may come from a transplant donor. The chain employs TRBV7-6 and TRBJ2-2; D gene unclear. Sample: blood, either unsorted or a sorted T cell fraction (not recorded which). CDR3 protein: CASSFPGPKRNTGELFF. CDR3 bases: TGTGCCAGCAGCTTCCCAGGACCCAAACGGAACACCGGGGAGCTGTTTTTT.